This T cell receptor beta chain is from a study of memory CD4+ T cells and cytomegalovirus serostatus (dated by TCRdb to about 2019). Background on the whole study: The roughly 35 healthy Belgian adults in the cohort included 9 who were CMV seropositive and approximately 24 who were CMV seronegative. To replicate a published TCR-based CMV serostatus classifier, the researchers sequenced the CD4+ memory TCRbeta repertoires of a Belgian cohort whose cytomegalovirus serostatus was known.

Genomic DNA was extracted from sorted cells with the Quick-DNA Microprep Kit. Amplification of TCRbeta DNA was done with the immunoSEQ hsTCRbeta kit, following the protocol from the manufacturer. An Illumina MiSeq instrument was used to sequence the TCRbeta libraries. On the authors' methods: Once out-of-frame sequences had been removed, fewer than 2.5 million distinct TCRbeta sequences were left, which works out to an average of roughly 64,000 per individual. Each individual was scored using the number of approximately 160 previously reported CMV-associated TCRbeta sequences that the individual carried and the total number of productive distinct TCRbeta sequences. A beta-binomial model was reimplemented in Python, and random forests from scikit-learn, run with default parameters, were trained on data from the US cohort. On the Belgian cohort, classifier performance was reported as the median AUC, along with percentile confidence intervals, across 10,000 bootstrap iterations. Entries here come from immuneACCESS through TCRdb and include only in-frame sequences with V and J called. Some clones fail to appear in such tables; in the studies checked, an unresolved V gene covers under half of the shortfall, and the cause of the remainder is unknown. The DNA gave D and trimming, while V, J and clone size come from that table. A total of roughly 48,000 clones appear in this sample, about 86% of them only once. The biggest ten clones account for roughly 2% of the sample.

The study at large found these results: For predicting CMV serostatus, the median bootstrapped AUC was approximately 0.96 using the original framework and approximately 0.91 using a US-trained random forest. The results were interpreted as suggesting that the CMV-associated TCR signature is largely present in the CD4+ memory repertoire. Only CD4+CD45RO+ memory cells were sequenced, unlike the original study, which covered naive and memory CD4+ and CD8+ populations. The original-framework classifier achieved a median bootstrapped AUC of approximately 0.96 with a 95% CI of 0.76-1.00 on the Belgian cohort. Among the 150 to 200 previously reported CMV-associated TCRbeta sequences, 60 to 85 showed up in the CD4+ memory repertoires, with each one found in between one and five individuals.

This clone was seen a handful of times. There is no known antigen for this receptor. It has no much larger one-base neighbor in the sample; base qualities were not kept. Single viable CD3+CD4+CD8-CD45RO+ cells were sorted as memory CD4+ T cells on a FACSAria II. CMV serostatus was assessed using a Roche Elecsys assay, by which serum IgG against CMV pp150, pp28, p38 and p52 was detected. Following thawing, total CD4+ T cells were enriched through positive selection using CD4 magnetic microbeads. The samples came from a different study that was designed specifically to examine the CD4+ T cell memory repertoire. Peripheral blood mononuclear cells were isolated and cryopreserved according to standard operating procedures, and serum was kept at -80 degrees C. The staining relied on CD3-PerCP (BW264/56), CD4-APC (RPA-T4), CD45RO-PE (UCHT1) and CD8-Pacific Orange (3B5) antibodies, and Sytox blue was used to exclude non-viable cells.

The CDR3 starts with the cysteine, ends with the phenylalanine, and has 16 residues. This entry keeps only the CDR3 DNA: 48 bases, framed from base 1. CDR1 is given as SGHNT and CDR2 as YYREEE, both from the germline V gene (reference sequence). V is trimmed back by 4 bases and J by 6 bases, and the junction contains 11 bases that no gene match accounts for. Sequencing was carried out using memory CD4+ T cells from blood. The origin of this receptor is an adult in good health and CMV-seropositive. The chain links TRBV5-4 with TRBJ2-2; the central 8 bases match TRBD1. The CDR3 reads CASSARQGINPGELFF. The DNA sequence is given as TGTGCCAGCAGCGCAAGACAGGGGATAAATCCCGGGGAGCTGTTTTTT.